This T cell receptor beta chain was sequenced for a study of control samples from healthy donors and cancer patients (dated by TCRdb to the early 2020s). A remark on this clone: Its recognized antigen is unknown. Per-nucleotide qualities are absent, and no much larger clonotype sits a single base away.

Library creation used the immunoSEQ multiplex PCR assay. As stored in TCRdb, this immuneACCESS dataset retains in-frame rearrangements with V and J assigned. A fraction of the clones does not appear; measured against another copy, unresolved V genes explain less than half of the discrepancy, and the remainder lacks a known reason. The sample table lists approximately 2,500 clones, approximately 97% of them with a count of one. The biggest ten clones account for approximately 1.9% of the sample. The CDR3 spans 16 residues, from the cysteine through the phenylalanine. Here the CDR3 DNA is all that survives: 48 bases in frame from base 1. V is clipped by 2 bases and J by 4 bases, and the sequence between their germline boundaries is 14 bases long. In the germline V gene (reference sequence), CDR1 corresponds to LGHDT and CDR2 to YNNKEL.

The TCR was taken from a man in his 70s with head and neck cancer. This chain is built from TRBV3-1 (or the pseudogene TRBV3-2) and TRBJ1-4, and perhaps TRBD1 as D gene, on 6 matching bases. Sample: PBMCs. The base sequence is TGTGCCAGCAGCCAATATCAGGGGAAGGGTAATGAAAAACTGTTTTTT. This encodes CASSQYQGKGNEKLFF.